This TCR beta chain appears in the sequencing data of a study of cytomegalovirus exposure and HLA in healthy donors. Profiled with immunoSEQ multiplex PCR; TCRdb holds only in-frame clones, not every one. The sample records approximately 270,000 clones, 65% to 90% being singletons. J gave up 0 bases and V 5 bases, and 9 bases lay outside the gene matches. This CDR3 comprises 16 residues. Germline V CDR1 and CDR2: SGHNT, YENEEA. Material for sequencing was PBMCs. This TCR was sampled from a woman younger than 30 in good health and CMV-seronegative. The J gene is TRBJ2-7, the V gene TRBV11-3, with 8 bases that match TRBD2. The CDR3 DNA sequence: TGTGCCAGCAGCCCCCTGACTAGCGAATACTCCTACGAGCAGTACTTC. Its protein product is CASSPLTSEYSYEQYF.